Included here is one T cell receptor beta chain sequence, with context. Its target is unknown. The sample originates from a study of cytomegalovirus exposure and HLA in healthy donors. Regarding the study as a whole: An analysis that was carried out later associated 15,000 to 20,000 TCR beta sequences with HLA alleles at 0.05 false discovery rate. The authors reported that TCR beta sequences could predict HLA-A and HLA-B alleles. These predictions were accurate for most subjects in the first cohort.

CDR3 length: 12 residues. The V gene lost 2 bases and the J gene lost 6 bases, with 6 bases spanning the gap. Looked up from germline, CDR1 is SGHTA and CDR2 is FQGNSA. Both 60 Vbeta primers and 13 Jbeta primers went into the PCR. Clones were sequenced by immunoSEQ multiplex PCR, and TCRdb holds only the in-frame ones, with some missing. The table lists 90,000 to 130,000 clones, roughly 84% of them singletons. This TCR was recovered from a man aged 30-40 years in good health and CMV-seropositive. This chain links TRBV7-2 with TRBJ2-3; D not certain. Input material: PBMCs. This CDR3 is CASSLPRDTQYF. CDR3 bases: TGTGCCAGCAGCTTACCCAGGGATACGCAGTATTTT.